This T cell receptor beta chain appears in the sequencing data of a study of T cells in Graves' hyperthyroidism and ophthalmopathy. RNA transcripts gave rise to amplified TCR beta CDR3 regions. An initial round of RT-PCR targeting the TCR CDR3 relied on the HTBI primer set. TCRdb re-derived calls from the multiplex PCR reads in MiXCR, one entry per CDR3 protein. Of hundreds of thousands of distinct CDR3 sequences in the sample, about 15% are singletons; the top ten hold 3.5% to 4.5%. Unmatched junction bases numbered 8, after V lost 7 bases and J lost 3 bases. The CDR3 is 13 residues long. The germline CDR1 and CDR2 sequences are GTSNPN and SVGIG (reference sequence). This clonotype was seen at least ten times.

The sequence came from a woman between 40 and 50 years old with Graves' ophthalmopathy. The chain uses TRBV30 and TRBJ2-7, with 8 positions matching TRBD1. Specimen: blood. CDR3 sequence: CASDRGGLYEQYF. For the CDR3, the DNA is TGTGCCTCTGACAGGGGAGGCCTCTACGAGCAGTACTTC.